Listed below are T cell receptor beta chains from one sample, sequenced in a study of blood T cells in healthy people across ages. TCRdb re-called the 5' RACE reads with MiXCR, one entry per CDR3 protein. Of about a million distinct CDR3 sequences detected, roughly 51% appear once; the ten largest clones hold 20% to 25%. Sequencing was carried out using blood. The receptor source for this set is a woman aged 55 to 70 in good health. The CDR3 runs from the conserved cysteine through the conserved F or W. D genes are given only for firm matches. Rows may omit the clone size; those that give it use once, few, many or a size class.

CDR3 DNA	CDR3 protein	J gene	V gene	D gene	clone size
TGCGCCAGCAGCTTGGAGACTAGCGGGGCCCAAACGCAGTATTTT	CASSLETSGAQTQYF	TRBJ2-3	TRBV5-1	TRBD2	.
TGTGCCACCATGGGGGCTAGCGCATACAATGAGCAGTTCTTC	CATMGASAYNEQFF	TRBJ2-1	TRBV15	.	few
TGCGCCAGCAGCCACACTAGTGGAGGGGGCGAGCAGTACTTC	CASSHTSGGGEQYF	TRBJ2-7	TRBV4-1	.	few
TGTGCCAGCACCCTTGGGGGGGTGGCATCTCTGGGGCAGTATTTT	CASTLGGVASLGQYF	TRBJ2-3	TRBV12-3/TRBV12-4	TRBD2	few
TGTGCCAGCAGTTTGAAGGGGTCGGTAAACATTCAGTACTTC	CASSLKGSVNIQYF	TRBJ2-4	TRBV6-5	.	.
TGCAGCGTTTTAAACACAGATACGCAGTATTTT	CSVLNTDTQYF	TRBJ2-3	TRBV29-1	.	few
TGTGCCATCAGCTTATCTACCGGGGGCGCCGGGGAGCTGTTTTTT	CAISLSTGGAGELFF	TRBJ2-2	TRBV7-2	.	.
TGTGCCATCAGTCGAGCGGACCGGGAGACCCAGTACTTC	CAISRADRETQYF	TRBJ2-5	TRBV10-3	.	few
TGTGCCAGCAGGAAACGATCGACTAGCGGGAGTACGGATACGCAGTATTTT	CASRKRSTSGSTDTQYF	TRBJ2-3	TRBV11-2	TRBD2	.
TGCAGTCGCCTCGTACCGGCTCAGGGCGAGCAGTACTTC	CSRLVPAQGEQYF	TRBJ2-7	TRBV20-1	.	.
TGCAGCGTTGAAGACCGAGGCGGGGACGGCGGGGAGAACGAGCAGTACTTC	CSVEDRGGDGGENEQYF	TRBJ2-7	TRBV29-1	.	few
TGTGCCAGCAGCCACACGGCTAGCGGGAGGACCTACGAGCAGTACTTC	CASSHTASGRTYEQYF	TRBJ2-7	TRBV7-2	TRBD2	few
TGTGCCAGCACGCGTCGGGCTAGCGGAGACTACAATGAGCAGTACTTC	CASTRRASGDYNEQYF	TRBJ2-4	TRBV7-2	TRBD2	.
TGCAGCGTAGCAGGACTAGCGGGTCATACGATCTACGAGCAGTACTTC	CSVAGLAGHTIYEQYF	TRBJ2-7	TRBV29-1	TRBD2	.
TGTGCCAGCAGCCTGCAGTCATCGCGGGAGCAGTACTTC	CASSLQSSREQYF	TRBJ2-5	TRBV5-6	TRBD2	.
TGCGCCAGCAGTGGTACGGGACACCTCTCTGGGGCCAACGTCCTGACTTTC	CASSGTGHLSGANVLTF	TRBJ2-6	TRBV10-1	.	.
TGTGCCACCAGCGGCCAGGACAGGGGTCGAAGCTATGGCTACACCTTC	CATSGQDRGRSYGYTF	TRBJ1-2	TRBV15	TRBD1	.
TGTGCCAGCAGCCAAGTGGCTAGCGGCTACGAGCAGTACTTC	CASSQVASGYEQYF	TRBJ2-7	TRBV3-1	TRBD2	.
TGCGCCAGCAGCCAAGGGACAGGAGCCTCCTACGAGCAGTACTTC	CASSQGTGASYEQYF	TRBJ2-7	TRBV4-3	TRBD1	few
TGTGCCAGCAGTAACAGGGGCGACGGTAATTCACCCCTCCACTTT	CASSNRGDGNSPLHF	TRBJ1-6	TRBV2	TRBD1	.
TGTGCCAGCAGCTTTTCCCGTACGACAGATACGCAGTATTTT	CASSFSRTTDTQYF	TRBJ2-3	TRBV7-2	.	many
TGCAGCGTTGAGGAACGGCTGATCTATGGCTACACCTTC	CSVEERLIYGYTF	TRBJ1-2	TRBV29-1	.	.
TGCAGCGTTGAAGACGGGGTGGGATCAGCACTGTTTTTT	CSVEDGVGSALFF	TRBJ1-4	TRBV29-1	.	.
TGTGCCAGCAGCGTACGATCAGATACGCAGTATTTT	CASSVRSDTQYF	TRBJ2-3	TRBV9	.	few
TGCGCCAGCAGCGAAGGGACAGGAGGGATCTCCTACAATGAGCAGTTCTTC	CASSEGTGGISYNEQFF	TRBJ2-1	TRBV4-1	TRBD1	.
TGTGCCAGCAGCCAAGATCTAGTATCAGATACGCAGTATTTT	CASSQDLVSDTQYF	TRBJ2-3	TRBV14	.	.
TGTGCCAGCAGCTTAGTGGGCAGGGGGCGGGCCTACGAGCAGTACTTC	CASSLVGRGRAYEQYF	TRBJ2-7	TRBV7-9	TRBD1	.
TGTGCCACCAGCAGGAGGTGGGATACCTACGAGCAGTACTTC	CATSRRWDTYEQYF	TRBJ2-7	TRBV15	.	.